Listed below are T cell receptor beta chains from one sample, sequenced in a study of CD8 T cells in Susac syndrome. Via MiXCR, TCRdb re-called the immunoSEQ multiplex PCR reads, giving one row per CDR3 protein. The table lists more than 150,000 distinct CDR3 sequences, around 94% of them singletons. Sequencing was carried out using CD4+ T cells from PBMCs. The receptors come from a human donor in good health. Each CDR3 is given with its conserved first and last residue. Fields, in order: J gene, D gene, clone size, V gene, CDR3 DNA, CDR3 protein. A D gene is named only where the DNA matches it firmly. Size values are once, few and many counts, or a class for expanded clones, and some rows have none.

j_gene: TRBJ2-1; d_gene: NA; abundance: NA; v_gene: TRBV29-1; CDR3nt: TGCAGCGTTGTTGAGGGGCGTATAGATGAGCAGTTCTTC; CDR3aa: CSVVEGRIDEQFF
j_gene: TRBJ2-7; d_gene: NA; abundance: NA; v_gene: TRBV1; CDR3nt: TGCACCAGCAGCCTTCGGGACAGGGGGCTAAACGAGCAGTACTTC; CDR3aa: CTSSLRDRGLNEQYF
j_gene: TRBJ1-2; d_gene: TRBD1; abundance: NA; v_gene: TRBV25-1; CDR3nt: TGTGCCAGCAGTGCCGACAGGGGGCTTAATGGCTACACCTTC; CDR3aa: CASSADRGLNGYTF
j_gene: TRBJ2-5; d_gene: TRBD2; abundance: once; v_gene: TRBV4-2; CDR3nt: TGTGCCAGCAGCCAAGGACAACTAGCGGGCGCACATTGGGAGGAGACCCAGTACTTC; CDR3aa: CASSQGQLAGAHWEETQYF
j_gene: TRBJ1-4; d_gene: TRBD1; abundance: once; v_gene: TRBV4-2; CDR3nt: TGTGCCAGCAGGACGGCGACAGGGCGGAGTGAAAAACTGTTTTTT; CDR3aa: CASRTATGRSEKLFF
j_gene: TRBJ2-3; d_gene: NA; abundance: NA; v_gene: TRBV5-6; CDR3nt: TGTGCCAGCAGCTCCCGGACAGGAGGGTTCCGCACAGATACGCAGTATTTT; CDR3aa: CASSSRTGGFRTDTQYF
j_gene: TRBJ2-1; d_gene: NA; abundance: NA; v_gene: TRBV6-5; CDR3nt: TGTGCCAGCAGCTCCCCCTCCGGGGGAAATGAGCAGTTCTTC; CDR3aa: CASSSPSGGNEQFF
j_gene: TRBJ2-5; d_gene: NA; abundance: NA; v_gene: TRBV29-1; CDR3nt: TGCAGCGTTGAATTGTCTATCCAAGAGACCCAGTACTTC; CDR3aa: CSVELSIQETQYF
j_gene: TRBJ1-2; d_gene: NA; abundance: NA; v_gene: TRBV11-2; CDR3nt: TGTGCCAGCAGCTTAGGGCAGAGCAACTATGGCTACACCTTC; CDR3aa: CASSLGQSNYGYTF
j_gene: TRBJ2-7; d_gene: NA; abundance: NA; v_gene: TRBV20-1; CDR3nt: TGCAGTGCTAGAGATGGGACGTCCACCTACGAGCAGTACTTC; CDR3aa: CSARDGTSTYEQYF
j_gene: TRBJ1-3; d_gene: NA; abundance: NA; v_gene: TRBV14; CDR3nt: TGTGCCAGCAGCCAAATCAGGGAACTCTCTGGAAACACCATATATTTT; CDR3aa: CASSQIRELSGNTIYF
j_gene: TRBJ2-5; d_gene: NA; abundance: NA; v_gene: TRBV7-3; CDR3nt: TGTGCCAGCAGCTTAACGGGGGGTGAGGCCCAGTACTTC; CDR3aa: CASSLTGGEAQYF
j_gene: TRBJ2-5; d_gene: TRBD2; abundance: NA; v_gene: TRBV4-3; CDR3nt: TGCGCCAGCAGCCAAGATCTCCTAGCGGGCCAAGAGACCCAGTACTTC; CDR3aa: CASSQDLLAGQETQYF
j_gene: TRBJ1-1; d_gene: NA; abundance: NA; v_gene: TRBV11-2; CDR3nt: TGTGCCAGCAGCCCCAATCGGGGCGCGGGTGAAGCTTTCTTT; CDR3aa: CASSPNRGAGEAFF
j_gene: TRBJ2-1; d_gene: NA; abundance: NA; v_gene: TRBV24-1; CDR3nt: TGTGCCACCAGTGATACCCTGACAAATGAGCAGTTCTTC; CDR3aa: CATSDTLTNEQFF
j_gene: TRBJ1-6; d_gene: NA; abundance: NA; v_gene: TRBV25-1; CDR3nt: TGTGCCAGCAGTTCGTATAATTCACCCCTCCACTTT; CDR3aa: CASSSYNSPLHF
j_gene: TRBJ2-1; d_gene: NA; abundance: NA; v_gene: TRBV15; CDR3nt: TGTGCCACCAGCAGAGTACAGTCTCGTGAGCAGTTCTTC; CDR3aa: CATSRVQSREQFF
j_gene: TRBJ2-1; d_gene: TRBD2; abundance: NA; v_gene: TRBV29-1; CDR3nt: TGCAGCGTTGAAGGAGGTAGCGGGGGGGCCGAAGAACGCTCCTACAATGAGCAGTTCTTC; CDR3aa: CSVEGGSGGAEERSYNEQFF
j_gene: TRBJ1-6; d_gene: TRBD1; abundance: NA; v_gene: TRBV9; CDR3nt: TGTGCCAGCAGCGTAGATTGGGACAGGGGAATCTCACCCCTCCACTTT; CDR3aa: CASSVDWDRGISPLHF
j_gene: TRBJ2-7; d_gene: TRBD1; abundance: NA; v_gene: TRBV12-3/TRBV12-4; CDR3nt: TGTGCCAGCAGTTTCTCGGACAGGGGAGGCGAGCAGTACTTC; CDR3aa: CASSFSDRGGEQYF
j_gene: TRBJ2-1; d_gene: TRBD1; abundance: NA; v_gene: TRBV5-1; CDR3nt: TGCGCCAGCAGCCAAGGACAGGGTCACTACAATGAGCAGTTCTTC; CDR3aa: CASSQGQGHYNEQFF
j_gene: TRBJ1-6; d_gene: NA; abundance: NA; v_gene: TRBV14; CDR3nt: TGTGCCAGCAGCCCAGGGACATGGAATTCACCCCTCCACTTT; CDR3aa: CASSPGTWNSPLHF
j_gene: TRBJ2-1; d_gene: TRBD1; abundance: NA; v_gene: TRBV18; CDR3nt: TGTGCCAGCTCACCCGCGACAGGGAATGAGCAGTTCTTC; CDR3aa: CASSPATGNEQFF
j_gene: TRBJ1-5; d_gene: NA; abundance: NA; v_gene: TRBV3-1; CDR3nt: TGTGCCAGCAGCCAATCCCACCCTGGACCCCAGCATTTT; CDR3aa: CASSQSHPGPQHF
j_gene: TRBJ1-2; d_gene: NA; abundance: NA; v_gene: TRBV7-9; CDR3nt: TGTGCCAGCAGCTTAGCGGGACCCCTCCAATCCTTC; CDR3aa: CASSLAGPLQSF
j_gene: TRBJ1-1; d_gene: TRBD1; abundance: NA; v_gene: TRBV19; CDR3nt: TGTGCCAGTTCCTCCGGACAGGGAGGAAGTCGAGCTTTCTTT; CDR3aa: CASSSGQGGSRAFF
j_gene: TRBJ2-7; d_gene: TRBD1; abundance: NA; v_gene: TRBV28; CDR3nt: TGTGCCAGCAGTGGACGCCTCGGACAGGGGGACGAGCAGTACTTC; CDR3aa: CASSGRLGQGDEQYF
j_gene: TRBJ2-7; d_gene: TRBD2; abundance: NA; v_gene: TRBV20-1; CDR3nt: TGCAGTGCTAGACTAGCGGGGAGCTCCTACGAGCAGTACTTC; CDR3aa: CSARLAGSSYEQYF
j_gene: TRBJ1-6; d_gene: NA; abundance: NA; v_gene: TRBV5-6; CDR3nt: TGTGCCAGCAGCTCCCAGGGTGGAGGGAATTCACCCCTCCACTTT; CDR3aa: CASSSQGGGNSPLHF
j_gene: TRBJ1-1; d_gene: NA; abundance: NA; v_gene: TRBV7-2; CDR3nt: TGTGCCAGCAGCTTAGGTTCAGGGGTGGGTGAAGCTTTCTTT; CDR3aa: CASSLGSGVGEAFF
j_gene: TRBJ2-5; d_gene: TRBD2; abundance: NA; v_gene: TRBV7-2; CDR3nt: TGTGCCAGCACCGAGCGGGGGCGCGAGACCCAGTACTTC; CDR3aa: CASTERGRETQYF
j_gene: TRBJ2-6; d_gene: NA; abundance: NA; v_gene: TRBV5-4; CDR3nt: TGTGCCAGCAGCTTGGCCAGGCAGGATGGGGCCAACGTCCTGACTTTC; CDR3aa: CASSLARQDGANVLTF
j_gene: TRBJ2-3; d_gene: NA; abundance: NA; v_gene: TRBV7-3; CDR3nt: TGTGCCAGCAGCTCGGCGGTGTACACAGATACGCAGTATTTT; CDR3aa: CASSSAVYTDTQYF
j_gene: TRBJ2-3; d_gene: NA; abundance: NA; v_gene: TRBV9; CDR3nt: TGTGCCAGCAGCGCGCGACCGGGGGTTAACACAGATACGCAGTATTTT; CDR3aa: CASSARPGVNTDTQYF
j_gene: TRBJ1-6; d_gene: NA; abundance: NA; v_gene: TRBV14; CDR3nt: TGTGCCAGCAGCCCGAGTCCCAATTCACCCCTCCACTTT; CDR3aa: CASSPSPNSPLHF
j_gene: TRBJ1-2; d_gene: NA; abundance: NA; v_gene: TRBV23-1; CDR3nt: TGCGCCAGCAGTCAACCTCATTCGGCAGCAAACTATGGCTACACCTTC; CDR3aa: CASSQPHSAANYGYTF
j_gene: TRBJ1-1; d_gene: NA; abundance: NA; v_gene: TRBV5-6; CDR3nt: TGTGCCAGCAGCTTGCCCCAAACGAACACTGAAGCTTTCTTT; CDR3aa: CASSLPQTNTEAFF
j_gene: TRBJ2-1; d_gene: TRBD2; abundance: NA; v_gene: TRBV6-2/TRBV6-3; CDR3nt: TGTGCCAGCAGTTACGTAGCGGGGGAGAGTGAGCAGTTCTTC; CDR3aa: CASSYVAGESEQFF
j_gene: TRBJ1-6; d_gene: NA; abundance: NA; v_gene: TRBV20-1; CDR3nt: TGCAGTGCTAGCCGCCCAGGGTCACCCCTCCACTTT; CDR3aa: CSASRPGSPLHF
j_gene: TRBJ2-5; d_gene: NA; abundance: NA; v_gene: TRBV7-9; CDR3nt: TGTGCCAGCAGCTTAGGGGCCAGGGGCTGGGAGACCCAGTACTTC; CDR3aa: CASSLGARGWETQYF
j_gene: TRBJ2-6; d_gene: NA; abundance: NA; v_gene: TRBV20-1; CDR3nt: TGCAGTGCTAGGGTCTCTGGGGCCAACGTCCTGACTTTC; CDR3aa: CSARVSGANVLTF
j_gene: TRBJ2-4; d_gene: NA; abundance: NA; v_gene: TRBV19; CDR3nt: TGTGCCAGTAGTGATTACGGGGGGCGCGAAAACATTCAGTACTTC; CDR3aa: CASSDYGGRENIQYF
j_gene: TRBJ2-1; d_gene: NA; abundance: NA; v_gene: TRBV20-1; CDR3nt: TGCAGTGCTAGGAGGTTCGACTCCTACAATGAGCAGTTCTTC; CDR3aa: CSARRFDSYNEQFF
j_gene: TRBJ2-1; d_gene: NA; abundance: NA; v_gene: TRBV4-2; CDR3nt: TGTGCCAGCAGCCCAGGGGGGGGCGACTCCTACAATGAGCAGTTCTTC; CDR3aa: CASSPGGGDSYNEQFF
j_gene: TRBJ2-7; d_gene: TRBD2; abundance: NA; v_gene: TRBV4-2; CDR3nt: TGTGCCAGCAGCCACTATTATAGCGGGAACTACGAGCAGTACTTC; CDR3aa: CASSHYYSGNYEQYF
j_gene: TRBJ1-5; d_gene: NA; abundance: NA; v_gene: TRBV20-1; CDR3nt: TGCAGTGCAATAGACAGGACCAGCAATCAGCCCCAGCATTTT; CDR3aa: CSAIDRTSNQPQHF
j_gene: TRBJ1-2; d_gene: NA; abundance: NA; v_gene: TRBV4-3; CDR3nt: TGCGCCAGCAGCCATACGGTGGCGGGGGCTGATGGCTACACCTTC; CDR3aa: CASSHTVAGADGYTF
j_gene: TRBJ1-1; d_gene: NA; abundance: NA; v_gene: TRBV18; CDR3nt: TGTGCCAGCTCACCAGCGGAGCACACTGAAGCTTTCTTT; CDR3aa: CASSPAEHTEAFF
j_gene: TRBJ2-1; d_gene: TRBD2; abundance: NA; v_gene: TRBV11-3; CDR3nt: TGTGCCAGCAGCCTGATAGCGGGGTCGACCTACAATGAGCAGTTCTTC; CDR3aa: CASSLIAGSTYNEQFF
j_gene: TRBJ1-1; d_gene: NA; abundance: NA; v_gene: TRBV2; CDR3nt: TGTGCCAGCAGTCGGGGGTCGACTGAAGCTTTCTTT; CDR3aa: CASSRGSTEAFF
j_gene: TRBJ2-1; d_gene: NA; abundance: NA; v_gene: TRBV29-1; CDR3nt: TGCAGCGTTCGTGGGGGAAGCTCCTACAATGAGCAGTTCTTC; CDR3aa: CSVRGGSSYNEQFF
j_gene: TRBJ1-2; d_gene: TRBD1; abundance: NA; v_gene: TRBV18; CDR3nt: TGTGCCAGCTCACCGGACAGGGGCGCTAACTATGGCTACACCTTC; CDR3aa: CASSPDRGANYGYTF
j_gene: TRBJ2-1; d_gene: TRBD1; abundance: once; v_gene: TRBV12-3/TRBV12-4; CDR3nt: TGTGCCAGCAGCGCCGGGCAGGGGGCCGATGAGCAGTTCTTC; CDR3aa: CASSAGQGADEQFF
j_gene: TRBJ2-1; d_gene: TRBD1; abundance: NA; v_gene: TRBV23-1; CDR3nt: TGCGCCAGCAGTCTACCGGGACAGCCTTTTTATCGCCAGTTCTTC; CDR3aa: CASSLPGQPFYRQFF
j_gene: TRBJ2-3; d_gene: TRBD2; abundance: NA; v_gene: TRBV5-1; CDR3nt: TGCGCCAGCAGCTTGGTAGCGGGGGAAGATACGCAGTATTTT; CDR3aa: CASSLVAGEDTQYF
j_gene: TRBJ2-3; d_gene: NA; abundance: NA; v_gene: TRBV30; CDR3nt: TGTGCCTGGAGTCGAACCAGGGACACAGATACGCAGTATTTT; CDR3aa: CAWSRTRDTDTQYF
j_gene: TRBJ2-3; d_gene: NA; abundance: NA; v_gene: TRBV7-9; CDR3nt: TGTGCCAGCAGCCGACTAGTGTTCACAGATACGCAGTATTTT; CDR3aa: CASSRLVFTDTQYF
j_gene: TRBJ1-1; d_gene: NA; abundance: NA; v_gene: TRBV12-5; CDR3nt: TGTGCTAGTGGTTTGGAGTTGAACACTGAAGCTTTCTTT; CDR3aa: CASGLELNTEAFF
j_gene: TRBJ1-5; d_gene: NA; abundance: once; v_gene: TRBV4-3; CDR3nt: TGCGCCAGCAGCCCCGATGAGGGCAGTAATCAGCCCCAGCATTTT; CDR3aa: CASSPDEGSNQPQHF
j_gene: TRBJ2-1; d_gene: NA; abundance: NA; v_gene: TRBV5-6; CDR3nt: TGTGCCAGCAGCCAGGAACGGGAGCAGTTCTTC; CDR3aa: CASSQEREQFF